The 10 T cell receptor beta chains in this list originate from one sample, sequenced in a study of T-cell memory formation after mild COVID-19. One entry per CDR3 protein results from TCRdb running MiXCR on the 5' RACE reads. Seen here are more than 250,000 distinct CDR3 sequences, about a sixth observed once, and the top ten hold 23%. Sequenced: PBMCs or a T cell subset sorted from them (not recorded which). These receptors originate from a man aged 18 to 35 who had mild COVID-19 (a few samples of this study predate the infection). Cell type and time point are not known.

V and J are TRBV11-2 and TRBJ1-5; TRBD1 is a possible D gene (5 bases). Trimming shortened V by 5 bases and J by 2 bases, and 16 bases separated the two germline ends. The CDR3 has 16 residues. Germline V gives CDR1 SGHAT, CDR2 FQNNGV. The CDR3 is CASSPGTPGGNQPQHF. The CDR3 nucleotides read TGTGCCAGCAGCCCCGGGACCCCGGGGGGCAATCAGCCCCAGCATTTT.

For the CDR3, the DNA is TGCAGTGCTAGGGACGGATGGTATCAGCCCCAGCATTTT. The encoded protein is CSARDGWYQPQHF. The chain carries TRBV20-1 and TRBJ1-5, with D hard to call. Per the germline V gene, CDR1 is DFQATT and CDR2 is SNEGSKA (reference sequence). The CDR3 totals 13 residues. V gave up 3 bases and J gave up 5 bases, with 11 bases separating them.

The V gene is TRBV6-6, the J gene TRBJ1-1; a weak D match, TRBD1 (6 bases). Germline loops: CDR1 MNHNY, CDR2 SVGAGI (reference sequence). The CDR3 totals 13 residues. V lost 5 bases and J lost 3, with 10 bases in between. The CDR3 spells CASSSYRDTEAFF. DNA for the CDR3: TGTGCCAGCAGTAGCTACAGGGACACTGAAGCTTTCTTT.

There are many counts of this clonotype. The chain combines TRBV19 with TRBJ1-5, with unresolved D. The CDR3 spans 13 residues. The germline gives CDR1 LNHDA, CDR2 SQIVND (reference sequence). Trimming pared 3 bases from V and 3 bases from J, leaving 6 bases between. The DNA for the CDR3 is TGTGCCAGTAGTATCGGAAACAATCAGCCCCAGCATTTT. This translates into CASSIGNNQPQHF.

The sample holds a few counts of this clonotype. V is TRBV7-8 and J is TRBJ1-2, with D perhaps TRBD1 (6 bases). V was pared by 6 bases and J by 3 bases, with 17 bases between. The CDR3 covers 15 residues. CDR1 SGHVS and CDR2 FQNEAQ come from the germline V gene. The CDR3 bases are TGTGCCAGCAGAGCCATACAGGGAGAGGACTATGGCTACACCTTC. Encoded protein: CASRAIQGEDYGYTF.

This clonotype was seen repeatedly, ten times or more. The chain employs TRBV25-1 and TRBJ2-7; D possibly corresponds to TRBD1 (5 bases). This CDR3 has 15 residues. Germline-derived CDR1 and CDR2 are MGHDK and SYGVNS. Trimming took off 3 bases at V and 1 base at J, with 13 bases between the two ends. The CDR3 loop is CASSDQSGKSYEQYF. The CDR3 nucleotides are TGTGCCAGCAGTGACCAGTCAGGGAAATCCTACGAGCAGTACTTC.

The chain employs TRBV6-2 or TRBV6-3 and TRBJ2-1; D may correspond to TRBD1 or TRBD2 (6 bases each). Trimming pared 5 bases from V and 5 bases from J, leaving 22 bases between. The CDR3 runs to 17 residues. Germline V lookup: CDR1 MNHEY, CDR2 SVGEGT. CDR3 sequence: CASSPSARGGVNNEQFF. The CDR3 DNA sequence: TGTGCCAGCAGTCCCTCGGCCAGGGGCGGGGTGAACAATGAGCAGTTCTTC.

The rearrangement joins TRBV9 to TRBJ1-1; D unclear. The CDR3 has 13 amino acids. The V gene lost 2 bases and the J gene lost 6 bases, with 11 bases spanning the gap. CDR1 is SGDLS, CDR2 YYNGEE, per germline. In DNA, the CDR3 is TGTGCCAGCAGCGTCGGTGTTAGCGCTGAAGCTTTCTTT. Translating gives CASSVGVSAEAFF.

The chain joins TRBV29-1 to TRBJ2-7; D not certain. Trimming took off 6 bases at V and 4 bases at J, with 7 bases between the two ends. The CDR3 spans 10 residues. The germline CDR1 and CDR2 sequences are SQVTM and ANQGSEA. The CDR3 protein is CSVADYEQYF. CDR3 sequence (DNA): TGCAGCGTCGCAGATTACGAGCAGTACTTC.

This sequence joins TRBV7-3 and TRBJ1-5; maybe TRBD1 (5 bases). This CDR3 is 15 amino acids long. Germline V CDR1 and CDR2: SGHTA, FQGTGA. Trimming removed 0 bases at V and 11 bases at J, with 17 bases between. CDR3: CASSLTGQGTSTQHF. In DNA form, the CDR3 reads TGTGCCAGCAGCTTAACTGGTCAGGGTACTTCGACCCAGCATTTT.